The clone carrying this TCR beta chain came up many times. What it recognizes is unknown. TCRdb reprocessed the reads via MiXCR and lists one record per CDR3 protein. This table has about 450,000 distinct CDR3 sequences, 30% to 40% appearing once. The data stem from a study of T cell repertoires in cytomegalovirus infection. Across the whole study: Public TCR beta signatures indicated both CMV infection and matching HLA type. Findings of the study overall: Cumulative public TCR beta family frequency identified CMV carriers with the relevant HLA. In two of eight donors, the top clonotype was HLA-C-restricted CMV-specific.

This CDR3 has 15 amino acids. Trimming at V came to 3 bases and at J to 8 bases, leaving 6 bases not matched to a gene. CDR1 and CDR2 from the germline V gene are SGHTA and FQGNSA. The sample was PBMCs. This chain connects TRBV7-2 to TRBJ1-4, with 10 bases fitting TRBD1. The source of this sequence is a human donor in good health (CMV status not recorded). Some clones in this sample may be carry-over from other donors' samples. This CDR3 reads CASSLLGQGSEKLFF. As DNA, the CDR3 is TGTGCCAGCAGCTTGCTGGGACAGGGGAGCGAAAAACTGTTTTTT.